The clone carrying this T cell receptor beta chain was seen only a few times. Its antigen is unidentified. This specimen belongs to a study of T-cell reconstitution after alpha-beta-depleted transplantation in children. General observations from the study: Counts and diversity of T cells one year after transplant came mostly from newly produced T cells.

TCRbeta library construction was performed incorporating unique molecular identifiers. TCRdb re-analysed the PCR reads in MiXCR, keeping a single row per CDR3 protein. The sample records 250,000 to 350,000 distinct CDR3 sequences, over 20% being singletons. Germline CDR1 and CDR2: DFQATT and SNEGSKA (reference sequence). This CDR3 has 13 residues. This chain connects TRBV20-1 to TRBJ1-2, with 9 bases identical to TRBD1. Sample: PBMCs, mostly from graft donor cells, taken 180 days after TCRalphabeta/CD19-depleted stem cell transplant. The clonotype originates from a male patient younger than 18 who had a stem cell transplant for acute lymphoblastic leukemia, so the T cells may come from the graft donor. CDR3: CRNRDRVWYGYTF. Written as DNA, the CDR3 is TGCAGAAACCGGGACAGGGTTTGGTATGGCTACACCTTC.